Presented here are 7 T cell receptor beta chains from one specimen sequenced in a study of identical twins. TCRdb re-derived calls from the 5' RACE reads in MiXCR, one entry per CDR3 protein. The sample consists of 200,000 to 300,000 distinct CDR3 sequences, approximately 10% of them appearing once. Sequenced sample: memory T cells sorted from blood. The receptors were gathered from a man aged 50-59 years in good health.

At least ten counts were recorded for this clonotype. The chain joins TRBV27 to TRBJ2-7; perhaps TRBD1 as D (6 bases). CDR3 length: 16 amino acids. V dropped 5 bases and J dropped 3 bases, with 20 bases sitting between them. Germline CDR1 and CDR2: MNHEY and SMNVEV (reference sequence). CDR3 loop: CASSPEPGQGNYEQYF. DNA for the CDR3: TGTGCCAGCAGTCCCGAGCCGGGGCAGGGGAACTACGAGCAGTACTTC.

The genes are TRBV20-1 and TRBJ2-7, with 8 bases fitting TRBD1. V lost 6 bases and J lost 5; bases outside the gene matches: 15. Looked up from germline, CDR1 is DFQATT and CDR2 is SNEGSKA (reference sequence). This CDR3 region has 15 residues. DNA of the CDR3: TGCAGTGCCCGACAGGGGCAGCGGCCCCCTCACGAGCAGTACTTC. The encoded protein is CSARQGQRPPHEQYF.

The V call is TRBV11-2, the J call TRBJ1-4, with D possibly TRBD1 on 5 matching bases. The CDR3 contains 13 residues. Between the trimmed V and J ends, which lost 5 bases and 5 bases, there was a span of 9 bases. CDR1 and CDR2 from the germline V gene are SGHAT and FQNNGV. Here the CDR3 DNA reads TGTGCCAGCAGCCGGGGGGAAAATGAAAAACTGTTTTTT. Amino acid sequence: CASSRGENEKLFF.

This chain uses TRBV5-5 with TRBJ1-6; D is perhaps TRBD1 (6 bases). The V and J ends lost 4 bases and 5 bases respectively, with 16 bases between them. Germline loops: CDR1 SGHKS, CDR2 YYEKEE (reference sequence). CDR3 length: 16 amino acids. The CDR3 DNA follows: TGTGCCAGCAGCCGTCAGGGGACGGGAGATAATTCACCCCTCCACTTT. The encoded protein is CASSRQGTGDNSPLHF.

This clonotype turned up a few times. The chain carries TRBV18 and TRBJ2-5; 14 bases map to TRBD2. V lost 0 bases and J lost 5; bases outside the gene matches: 2. In germline, CDR1 is KGHSH, CDR2 LQKENI. The CDR3 runs 16 residues. CDR3 sequence: CASSPPGLAGEETQYF. CDR3 nucleotides: TGTGCCAGCTCACCACCGGGACTAGCGGGGGAGGAGACCCAGTACTTC.

The sample holds a few counts of this clonotype. V gene TRBV7-9 combines with J gene TRBJ1-1; 7 positions agree with TRBD1. Per the germline V gene, CDR1 is SEHNR and CDR2 is FQNEAQ (reference sequence). This CDR3 contains 15 residues. V lost 4 bases, J lost 6 bases, and 11 bases stayed unmatched. The CDR3 sequence is CASSSLTGSRAEAFF. CDR3 in DNA: TGTGCCAGCAGCTCTTTGACAGGGAGTAGGGCTGAAGCTTTCTTT. Drawing the rest from reference TRBV7-9 and TRBJ1-1, the complete variable domain is DTGVSQNPRHKITKRGQNVTFRCDPISEHNRLYWYRQTLGQGPEFLTYFQNEAQLEKSRLLSDRFSAERPKGSFSTLEIQRTEQGDSAMYLCASSSLTGSRAEAFFGQGTRLTVV.

V and J are TRBV27 and TRBJ1-1; TRBD1 matches at 7 bases. V shed 5 bases, J shed 1 base, and the junction held 7 bases outside the gene matches. CDR1 MNHEY and CDR2 SMNVEV come from the germline V gene (reference sequence). The CDR3 totals 15 residues. In DNA, the CDR3 is TGTGCCAGCAGTCCCGACAGGGTGAGGAACACTGAAGCTTTCTTT. Protein: CASSPDRVRNTEAFF.